The 20 T cell receptor beta chains listed next were all sequenced from one sample in a study of blood T cell repertoires in COVID-19 (TCRdb year 2020). Receptor libraries were prepared by the immunoSEQ multiplex PCR assay. TCRdb holds this immuneACCESS table with in-frame rearrangements only. Some clones are missing; in checked studies, unresolved V genes explain under half, and the rest has no known cause. Present in this sample are a few hundred thousand clones, roughly 87% of which were seen just once. The top ten constitute 2.5% to 3% of the sample. Sequencing was carried out using PBMCs or T cells enriched from blood (not recorded which). The origin of the receptors is a woman aged 25 to 39 who had recovered from COVID-19.

The rearrangement links TRBV24-1 to TRBJ2-1, with TRBD2 matching over 11 bases. CDR3 length equals 17 residues. V shed 1 base, J shed 8 bases, and the junction held 9 bases outside the gene matches. From germline, CDR1 is KGHDR and CDR2 SFDVKD. The CDR3 sequence: CATSDFNLAGGRDEQFF. Written as DNA, the CDR3 is TGTGCCACCAGTGATTTCAATCTAGCGGGAGGTAGGGATGAGCAGTTCTTC.

The chain uses TRBV19 and TRBJ2-1; 9 nucleotides align to TRBD1. CDR3 length: 14 residues. The trim removed 4 bases at V and 7 bases at J, leaving 5 bases unmatched. Germline CDR1 reads LNHDA; CDR2 reads SQIVND (reference sequence). CDR3 nucleotide sequence: TGTGCCAGTAGTACCACAGGGGGCGGGAATGAGCAGTTCTTC. The encoded protein is CASSTTGGGNEQFF.

The chain couples TRBV7-8 to TRBJ1-2, with 7 bases lining up with TRBD1. CDR1 is SGHVS and CDR2 is FQNEAQ in the germline V gene. This CDR3 region has 15 residues. The J segment lost 0 bases and the V segment lost 4 bases, leaving 5 bases of the junction unmatched. The CDR3 here is CASSSSGQANYGYTF. CDR3 sequence (DNA): TGTGCCAGCAGCTCTAGTGGACAGGCTAACTATGGCTACACCTTC.

This sequence joins TRBV29-1 and TRBJ2-7; D gene ambiguous. Germline CDR1 SQVTM, CDR2 ANQGSEA. CDR3 length: 11 residues. The germline V and J ends were trimmed by 3 bases and 6 bases, with 9 bases remaining between them. DNA of the CDR3: TGCAGCGTTGATCCCGGCGGCGAGCAGTACTTC. This encodes CSVDPGGEQYF.

The genes are TRBV27 and TRBJ2-2, with D hard to call. This CDR3 comprises 12 residues. Germline CDR1 reads MNHEY; CDR2 reads SMNVEV (reference sequence). V lost 3 bases to trimming and J lost 4 bases, with 3 bases between them. CDR3 sequence: CASSFITGELFF. CDR3 DNA sequence: TGTGCCAGCAGTTTCATCACCGGGGAGCTGTTTTTT.

The chain combines TRBV18 with TRBJ2-7; 11 bases line up with TRBD1. The V gene's germline CDR1 is KGHSH and CDR2 LQKENI. V shed 6 bases and J 2 bases; nucleotides not matched to a gene: 6. The CDR3 is 15 residues long. As DNA, the CDR3 is TGTGCCAGCTCGCGGGGACAGGGGGAGCCCTACGAGCAGTACTTC. Its translation: CASSRGQGEPYEQYF.

This chain links TRBV7-2 with TRBJ2-3; the D is unclear. The CDR3 is 15 amino acids. V was clipped by 1 base and J by 1 base, with 9 bases between them. Germline V lookup: CDR1 SGHTA, CDR2 FQGNSA. The CDR3 is CASSLEYSRTDTQYF. Here the CDR3 DNA reads TGTGCCAGCAGCTTAGAATACAGCCGCACAGATACGCAGTATTTT.

This chain joins TRBV6-5 and TRBJ1-2; TRBD1 is a possible D gene (6 bases). CDR1 and CDR2 from the germline V gene are MNHEY and SVGAGI. The V gene lost 0 bases and the J gene lost 4 bases, with 6 bases spanning the gap. CDR3 length equals 13 residues. CDR3 loop: CASSYSTGYGYTF. The CDR3 coding sequence is TGTGCCAGCAGTTACTCGACAGGCTATGGCTACACCTTC.

This clone was detected many times. This chain uses TRBV19 with TRBJ1-2, with D possibly being TRBD1 (5 bases). The germline CDR1 and CDR2 sequences are LNHDA and SQIVND (reference sequence). CDR3 length equals 13 residues. V lost 4 bases and J lost 4, with 10 bases in between. In DNA, the CDR3 is TGTGCCAGTAGTAACCAGGGCGGCTATGGCTACACCTTC. It encodes CASSNQGGYGYTF.

The V call is TRBV5-1, the J call TRBJ2-7; D not certain. The germline CDR1 and CDR2 sequences are SGHRS and YFSETQ. V dropped 3 bases and J dropped 3 bases, with 10 bases sitting between them. The CDR3 runs 13 residues. In DNA form, the CDR3 reads TGCGCCAGCAGCTATACCAACAGCTACGAGCAGTACTTC. It codes for CASSYTNSYEQYF.

The chain links TRBV30 to TRBJ2-7; 9 bases match TRBD1. CDR1 and CDR2 (germline): GTSNPN, SVGIG (reference sequence). V trimming: 7 bases; J trimming: 1 base; junction bases outside the gene matches: 5. The CDR3 runs to 13 residues. This chain's CDR3 is CAFPGTGSYEQYF. DNA of the CDR3: TGTGCCTTTCCAGGGACAGGGTCCTACGAGCAGTACTTC. The entire variable domain, with the rest obtained from reference TRBV30 and TRBJ2-7, is as follows: SQTIHQWPATLVQPVGSPLSLECTVEGTSNPNLYWYRQAAGRGLQLLFYSVGIGQISSEVPQNLSASRPQDRQFILSSKKLLLSDSGFYLCAFPGTGSYEQYFGPGTRLTVT.

V and J are TRBV19 and TRBJ1-1; 7 nucleotides align to TRBD1. Trimming at V came to 6 bases and at J to 3 bases, leaving 10 bases not matched to a gene. There are 15 residues in the CDR3. Germline V lookup: CDR1 LNHDA, CDR2 SQIVND (reference sequence). CDR3 in amino acids: CASRLTGNPDTEAFF. CDR3 coding DNA: TGTGCCAGTAGGTTGACAGGGAACCCAGACACTGAAGCTTTCTTT.

The J gene is TRBJ2-7, the V gene TRBV7-8, with a possible D match to TRBD2 (6 bases). The CDR3 has 16 amino acids. V was shortened by 5 bases and J by 7 bases, with 24 bases between the two germline ends. The germline V gene has CDR1 SGHVS and CDR2 FQNEAQ. The CDR3 DNA is TGTGCCAGCAGCCCGACCCCTGGGCGGGAACAGAATGAGCAGTACTTC. Its translation is CASSPTPGREQNEQYF.

The genes are TRBV4-1 and TRBJ2-3, with 10 bases matching TRBD2. The V and J ends lost 4 bases and 2 bases, in that order; junction bases with no gene match: 12. This CDR3 has 18 amino acids. Germline CDR1 and CDR2: MGHRA and YSYEKL. The DNA of the CDR3 is TGCGCCAGCAGCCGAGCAGACTGGACTAGCGGTGCCACAGATACGCAGTATTTT. Its translation: CASSRADWTSGATDTQYF.

The gene calls are TRBV19 and TRBJ2-1; 9 nucleotides agree with TRBD1. Unmatched junction bases numbered 5, after V lost 6 bases and J lost 5 bases. Germline assignment: CDR1 LNHDA and CDR2 SQIVND (reference sequence). The CDR3 totals 14 residues. CDR3 nucleotide sequence: TGTGCCAGTAGAACCAGACAGGGGGACAATGAGCAGTTCTTC. This translates into CASRTRQGDNEQFF.

V is TRBV5-1 and J is TRBJ2-4, with D possibly being TRBD2 (6 bases). This CDR3 has 16 amino acids. CDR1 SGHRS and CDR2 YFSETQ come from the germline V gene. Trimming removed 3 bases at V and 3 bases at J, with 16 bases between. CDR3 sequence: CASSSQAMGGKNIQYF. CDR3 coding DNA: TGCGCCAGCAGCTCCCAGGCTATGGGGGGCAAAAACATTCAGTACTTC.

This clone was counted many times. The junction differs from germline at one of its ends, possibly a read error. The rearrangement joins TRBV5-4 to TRBJ1-2, with no clear D. The length of the CDR3 is 11 residues. Germline V CDR1 and CDR2: SGHNT, YYREEE (reference sequence). CDR3: CASSLRSGFTF. In nucleotides, the CDR3 is TGTGCCAGCAGCTTGCGCTCTGGCTTCACCTTC. The full variable domain, completed using reference TRBV5-4 and TRBJ1-2, is ETGVTQSPTHLIKTRGQQVTLRCSSQSGHNTVSWYQQALGQGPQFIFQYYREEENGRGNFPPRFSGLQFPNYSSELNVNALELDDSALYLCASSLRSGFTFGSGTRLTVV.

The J gene is TRBJ2-5, the V gene TRBV18; the D gene is possibly TRBD2 (7 bases). Germline V gives CDR1 KGHSH, CDR2 LQKENI. The CDR3 totals 16 residues. V was shortened by 3 bases and J by 1 base, with 15 bases between the two germline ends. The CDR3 here is CASSPREGGGQETQYF. CDR3 DNA sequence: TGTGCCAGCTCACCTCGAGAGGGGGGGGGCCAAGAGACCCAGTACTTC.

The CDR3 here is CASSSQSYEQYF. CDR3 nucleotides: TGCGCCAGCAGCTCCCAATCCTACGAGCAGTACTTC. The V call is TRBV5-1, the J call TRBJ2-7, with D hard to call. Looked up from germline, CDR1 is SGHRS and CDR2 is YFSETQ. V was cut by 3 bases and J by 1 base, with 5 bases left in between. The CDR3 spans 12 residues.

The chain couples TRBV5-6 to TRBJ1-2; no clear D gene. The germline gives CDR1 SGHDT, CDR2 YYEEEE. The ends were cut back, 0 bases at V and 5 bases at J, with 11 bases in the middle. This CDR3 region has 14 residues. CDR3 DNA sequence: TGTGCCAGCAGCTTGGCCTCGGCGGATTATGGCTACACCTTC. Translating it yields CASSLASADYGYTF.